Listed below are T cell receptor beta chains from one sample, sequenced in a study of T cell responses to AZD1222 COVID-19 vaccine. Assay: immunoSEQ multiplex PCR; the TCRdb copy retains only in-frame clones and omits some. The table has about 150,000 clones, about nine tenths seen once; the top ten hold around 2.8%. The source material was peripheral blood, sampled on day 0 of MenACWY control vaccination. The receptors originated from an adult in good health. Each CDR3 is given with its conserved first and last residue. Each record gives: J gene, D gene, V gene, clone size, CDR3 DNA, CDR3 protein. The D gene is left open where the match is weak. Not all rows give a size; the values are once, few, many and, for expanded clones, a class.

TRBJ2-3	NA	TRBV4-1	NA	TGCGCCAGCAGGCCGGGGGCCCGAGTGGGAGATACGCAGTATTTT	CASRPGARVGDTQYF
TRBJ1-2	NA	TRBV3-1/TRBV3-2	NA	TGTGCCAGCAGCCAGCCCATGTATGGCTACACCTTC	CASSQPMYGYTF
TRBJ1-5	NA	TRBV6-2/TRBV6-3	NA	TGTGCCAGCAGTTACGTGGGAGGCAATCAGCCCCAGCATTTT	CASSYVGGNQPQHF
TRBJ2-2	TRBD2	TRBV2	NA	TGTGCCAGCAGATCGACTAGCGCCACCGGGGAGCTGTTTTTT	CASRSTSATGELFF
TRBJ1-1	NA	TRBV7-2	NA	TGTGCCAGCAGCTTAACGGTTCCGGAGGTGAACACTGAAGCTTTCTTT	CASSLTVPEVNTEAFF
TRBJ2-1	NA	TRBV7-9	NA	TGTGCCAGCAGCTTGGGGGGATCCTACAATGAGCAGTTCTTC	CASSLGGSYNEQFF
TRBJ2-1	NA	TRBV7-3	NA	TGTGCCAGCAGCGCCGGAACGGTTGACAATGAGCAGTTCTTC	CASSAGTVDNEQFF
TRBJ2-3	TRBD1	TRBV24-1	NA	TGTGCCACCAGTGACCGGGGGGACAGGGGGACAGATACGCAGTATTTT	CATSDRGDRGTDTQYF
TRBJ2-1	TRBD1	TRBV7-2	NA	TGTGCCAGCACCCGACAGGGGGCGTCCTACAATGAGCAGTTCTTC	CASTRQGASYNEQFF
TRBJ1-1	TRBD1	TRBV7-3	NA	TGTGCCAGCGCTCCCCAGGGGGCTGACACTGAAGCTTTCTTT	CASAPQGADTEAFF
TRBJ1-1	TRBD1	TRBV5-4	NA	TGTGCCAGCAGCTGGGGACAGGGAACTGAAGCTTTCTTT	CASSWGQGTEAFF
TRBJ1-5	NA	TRBV19	NA	TGTGCCAGGTCGGAAGCGTTGTCGAATCAGCCCCAGCATTTT	CARSEALSNQPQHF
TRBJ1-1	TRBD1	TRBV9	NA	TGTGCCAGCAGCGCCGGGACAGGGCTGAACACTGAAGCTTTCTTT	CASSAGTGLNTEAFF
TRBJ2-3	TRBD2	TRBV10-3	NA	TGTGCCATCAGTGTAGGGTTGCGGGGGGGCTCGACAGATACGCAGTATTTT	CAISVGLRGGSTDTQYF
TRBJ2-3	NA	TRBV11-2	NA	TGTGCCAGCAGCTTGACTGACGGCACAGATACGCAGTATTTT	CASSLTDGTDTQYF
TRBJ2-7	NA	TRBV18	NA	TGTGCCAGCTCCCCATTAGAGTTACATAACTACGAGCAGTACTTC	CASSPLELHNYEQYF
TRBJ2-7	NA	TRBV7-8	NA	TGTGCCAGCAGCTTAACAGGGCCTTCCTACGAGCAGTACTTC	CASSLTGPSYEQYF
TRBJ1-1	NA	TRBV27	NA	TGTGCCAGCAGTCCCGGACTGACACTGAACACTGAAGCTTTCTTT	CASSPGLTLNTEAFF
TRBJ2-1	NA	TRBV21-1	NA	TGTGCCAGCAGAGTAGCGGCCTATGAGCAGTTCTTC	CASRVAAYEQFF
TRBJ1-2	TRBD1	TRBV5-1	NA	TGCGCCAGCAAATTATCCGAAGGACAGGGAGTATTGAACTATGGCTACACCTTC	CASKLSEGQGVLNYGYTF
TRBJ2-1	NA	TRBV5-1	NA	TGCGCCAGCAGCTTTGGAAGCCCTAGGTCCTACAATGAGCAGTTCTTC	CASSFGSPRSYNEQFF
TRBJ1-1	NA	TRBV7-8	NA	TGTGCCAGCAGCCAAGGACGTGAAGCTTTCTTT	CASSQGREAFF
TRBJ1-4	NA	TRBV28	NA	TGTGCCAGCAGTTTACCTCGCTCAGGGCCAAATGAAAAACTGTTTTTT	CASSLPRSGPNEKLFF
TRBJ1-5	NA	TRBV19	NA	TGTGCCAGTAGCTCCTTTCAGGGCCGCAATCAGCCCCAGCATTTT	CASSSFQGRNQPQHF
TRBJ2-7	TRBD1	TRBV5-4	NA	TGTGCCAGCAGCCCCGGGACAGGCAGCTCCTACGAGCAGTACTTC	CASSPGTGSSYEQYF
TRBJ1-4	NA	TRBV4-2	NA	TGTGCCAGCAGCCGTCGGGAAGGGGGAACTAATGAAAAACTGTTTTTT	CASSRREGGTNEKLFF
TRBJ1-3	NA	TRBV30	NA	TGTGCCTGGAGTCTGGCAGGGAGGTCCGGAAACACCATATATTTT	CAWSLAGRSGNTIYF
TRBJ1-1	NA	TRBV10-2	once	TGCGCCAGCAGTGATAGAGCGGTGAGGGGGAACACTGAAGCTTTCTTT	CASSDRAVRGNTEAFF
TRBJ1-1	NA	TRBV29-1	NA	TGCAGCGTTGAGCAGAGCGTGGACACTGAAGCTTTCTTT	CSVEQSVDTEAFF
TRBJ1-1	NA	TRBV3-1/TRBV3-2	NA	TGTGCCAGCACCCGAAGCGGAAGGAGGGAGAACACTGAAGCTTTCTTT	CASTRSGRRENTEAFF
TRBJ2-7	TRBD2	TRBV7-2	few	TGTGCCAGCAGCTTAGGGACTAGCTCCTACGAGCAGTACTTC	CASSLGTSSYEQYF
TRBJ2-7	NA	TRBV5-4	NA	TGTGCCAGCAGCCCGGGACTGGATAAGATCGAGCAGTACTTC	CASSPGLDKIEQYF
TRBJ2-7	TRBD1	TRBV11-2	few	TGTGCCAGCAGCGCCGACAGGGCCTACTACGAGCAGTACTTC	CASSADRAYYEQYF
TRBJ1-5	TRBD1	TRBV6-1	NA	TGTGCCAGCAGTGAAGCGACAGGGGTCATAATCAGCCCCCAGCATTTT	CASSEATGVIISPQHF
TRBJ2-3	TRBD2	TRBV27	once	TGTGCCAGCAGTTTATCCCGCCGACTAGCGGGTGTGGAAGATACGCAGTATTTT	CASSLSRRLAGVEDTQYF
TRBJ2-1	NA	TRBV6-5	NA	TGTGCCAGCAGTTACCTCCCAACATATGAGCAGTTCTTC	CASSYLPTYEQFF
TRBJ1-2	NA	TRBV5-1	NA	TGCGCCAGCAGCGTGGAACAGGGCCTCTATGGCTACACCTTC	CASSVEQGLYGYTF
TRBJ2-1	NA	TRBV29-1	NA	TGCAGCGTTATCCGCCGGGAGTCCTACAATGAGCAGTTCTTC	CSVIRRESYNEQFF
TRBJ2-1	TRBD2	TRBV6-4	NA	TGTGCCAGCAGTGACTCAGCGGGAGATATAAATGAGCAGTTCTTC	CASSDSAGDINEQFF
TRBJ2-2	TRBD2	TRBV5-4	NA	TGTGCCAGCAGCTACCCAAGCGGGAGAGGAAGCACCGGGGAGCTGTTTTTT	CASSYPSGRGSTGELFF
TRBJ2-5	NA	TRBV5-8	NA	TGTGCCAGCAGCTTGTACGAGACCCAGTACTTC	CASSLYETQYF
TRBJ1-1	NA	TRBV3-1/TRBV3-2	NA	TGTGCCAGCAGCCAAGATTTCTCTAAAGGGGAAGCTTTCTTT	CASSQDFSKGEAFF
TRBJ1-6	NA	TRBV7-9	NA	TGTGCCAGCAGCGCTCCGGGACAAATGGATTCACCCCTCCACTTT	CASSAPGQMDSPLHF
TRBJ1-1	NA	TRBV9	once	TGTGCCAGCAGCGTGGGCAGGGATGGACCTGAAGCTTTCTTT	CASSVGRDGPEAFF
TRBJ1-1	TRBD1	TRBV6-2/TRBV6-3	NA	TGTGCCAGCAGTTACTCGGGACAGGCCAGGCCTGAAGCTTTCTTT	CASSYSGQARPEAFF
TRBJ1-6	TRBD1	TRBV5-5	NA	TGTGCCAGCAGCTTGGACAGGGGTTATAATTCACCCCTCCACTTT	CASSLDRGYNSPLHF
TRBJ1-3	NA	TRBV19	NA	TGTGCCAGTAGTATCTCGTACTCTGGAAACACCATATATTTT	CASSISYSGNTIYF
TRBJ1-1	TRBD1	TRBV18	NA	TGTGCCAGCTCACCCTCGGGACAGGGTTTGGCTGAAGCTTTCTTT	CASSPSGQGLAEAFF